The T cell receptor beta chain described here comes from a study of siplizumab effects on memory and regulatory T cells. Study-level results: In unstimulated cells, naive T cells appeared more diverse than memory T cells and seemed major alloresponse contributors. The suppressive capacity of proliferating Tregs from siplizumab cultures remained unconfirmed. The authors could not assign a naive or memory phenotype to roughly 75-95% of proliferating CD4+ or CD8+ clones.

TCRdb keeps only in-frame clones here, not all; method: immunoSEQ multiplex PCR. The sample consists of 100,000 or so clones, around 92% of them appearing once. Regarding this clone: What it binds is not known.

J lost 7 bases, V lost 0 bases, and 1 base had no gene match. The germline V gene has CDR1 SGHAT and CDR2 FQNNGV. The CDR3 runs to 15 residues. The sample consisted of CD4+ T cells sorted from blood. The V call is TRBV11-2, the J call TRBJ2-1, with 12 nucleotides matching TRBD2. The receptor was isolated from a human donor in good health. Some clones in this sample may be carry-over from other donors' samples. The chain's CDR3 is CASSLDGLAGNEQFF. The CDR3 nucleotides are TGTGCCAGCAGCTTAGATGGACTAGCGGGAAATGAGCAGTTCTTC.